This T cell receptor beta chain was recovered during a study of OX40 agonist ivuxolimab in advanced cancers. Overall study: Intravenous ivuxolimab at 0.01 to 10 mg/kg was given to patients every 2 weeks. Three dose-escalation patients had partial responses: one with hepatocellular carcinoma and two with cutaneous melanoma.

The CDR3 has 11 residues. Germline V gives CDR1 MNHNS, CDR2 SASEGT. V was cut by 8 bases and J by 4 bases, with 8 bases left in between. The method was immunoSEQ multiplex PCR; TCRdb's version includes in-frame clones alone and lacks a portion of them. The table shows more than 55,000 clones, with about 92% occurring only once. The source was CD4+ or CD8+ T cells sorted from blood, collected in a trial of the OX40 agonist ivuxolimab. The chain links TRBV6-1 to TRBJ1-1; no reliable D call. The sequence derives from an adult with an advanced solid tumor such as melanoma, head and neck, liver or kidney cancer. The CDR3 spells CASGVFTEAFF. As DNA, the CDR3 is TGTGCCAGCGGGGTTTTCACTGAAGCTTTCTTT.